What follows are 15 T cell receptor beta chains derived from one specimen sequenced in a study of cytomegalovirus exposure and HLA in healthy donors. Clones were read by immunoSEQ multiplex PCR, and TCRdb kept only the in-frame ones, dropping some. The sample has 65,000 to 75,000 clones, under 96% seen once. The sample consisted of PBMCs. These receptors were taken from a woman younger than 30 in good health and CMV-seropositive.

The CDR3 is CASSRQSKETQYF. DNA of the CDR3: TGTGCCAGCAGTCGACAGTCCAAAGAGACCCAGTACTTC. The chain combines TRBV5-8 with TRBJ2-5, with D perhaps TRBD1 (5 bases). V gave up 5 bases and J gave up 3 bases, with 11 bases separating them. The germline V gene encodes CDR1 SGHTS and CDR2 YDEGEE. There are 13 residues in the CDR3.

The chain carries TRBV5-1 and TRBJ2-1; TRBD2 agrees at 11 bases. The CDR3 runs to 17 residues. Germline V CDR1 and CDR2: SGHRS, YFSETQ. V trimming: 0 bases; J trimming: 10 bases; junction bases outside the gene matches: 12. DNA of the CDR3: TGCGCCAGCAGCTTGGATTCTAGCGGGAGGAAGTTAGGAGAGCAGTTCTTC. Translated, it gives CASSLDSSGRKLGEQFF.

The CDR3 DNA is TGTGCCAGCAGTTTCCGAGAAGCCTACAATGAGCAGTTCTTC. It translates to CASSFREAYNEQFF. V gene TRBV27 combines with J gene TRBJ2-1; D call uncertain. V lost 3 bases and J lost 2, with 8 bases in between. From germline, CDR1 is MNHEY and CDR2 SMNVEV (reference sequence). CDR3 length equals 14 residues.

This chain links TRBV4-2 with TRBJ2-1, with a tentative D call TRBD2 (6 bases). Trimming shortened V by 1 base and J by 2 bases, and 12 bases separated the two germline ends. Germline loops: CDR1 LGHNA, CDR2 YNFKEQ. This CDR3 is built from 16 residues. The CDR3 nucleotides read TGTGCCAGCAGCCAAGGCAGCGGGTGGACCTACAATGAGCAGTTCTTC. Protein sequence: CASSQGSGWTYNEQFF.

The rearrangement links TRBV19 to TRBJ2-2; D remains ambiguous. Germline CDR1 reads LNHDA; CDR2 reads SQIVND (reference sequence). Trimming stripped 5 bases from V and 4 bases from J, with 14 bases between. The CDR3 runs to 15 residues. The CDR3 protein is CASSSAGMATGELFF. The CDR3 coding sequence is TGTGCCAGTAGTTCTGCAGGTATGGCCACCGGGGAGCTGTTTTTT.

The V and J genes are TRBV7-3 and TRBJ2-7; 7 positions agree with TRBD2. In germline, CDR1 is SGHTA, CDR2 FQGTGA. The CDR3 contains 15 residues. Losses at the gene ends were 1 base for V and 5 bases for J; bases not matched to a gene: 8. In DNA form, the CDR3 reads TGTGCCAGCAGCTTAATGGGCGGGAGTAACCACGAGCAGTACTTC. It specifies CASSLMGGSNHEQYF.

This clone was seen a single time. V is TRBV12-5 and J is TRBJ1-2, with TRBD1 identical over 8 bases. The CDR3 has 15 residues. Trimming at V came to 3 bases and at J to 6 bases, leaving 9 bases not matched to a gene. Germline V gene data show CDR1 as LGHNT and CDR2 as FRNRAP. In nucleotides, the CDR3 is TGTGCTAGTGGTTTAGATACAGGGGGTGGCGATGGCTACACCTTC. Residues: CASGLDTGGGDGYTF.

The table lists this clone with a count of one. The CDR3 nucleotides are TGTGCCTCCCAGGGAGGGATGGCATACGAGCAGTACTTC. Its protein product is CASQGGMAYEQYF. The J gene is TRBJ2-7, the V gene TRBV30, with 7 positions matching TRBD2. The CDR3 extends over 13 amino acids. CDR1 and CDR2 from the germline V gene are GTSNPN and SVGIG (reference sequence). Trimming removed 7 bases from V and 4 bases from J; junction bases left unmatched: 10.

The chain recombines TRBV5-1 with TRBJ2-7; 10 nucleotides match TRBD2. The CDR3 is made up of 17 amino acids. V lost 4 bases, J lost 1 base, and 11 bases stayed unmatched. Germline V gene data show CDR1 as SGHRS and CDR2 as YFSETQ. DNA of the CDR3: TGCGCCAGCAGCAGCGAAAGCGGGAGGGCCCATTCCTACGAGCAGTACTTC. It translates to CASSSESGRAHSYEQYF.

The CDR3 loop reads CAWSETSGRVNEQFF. CDR3 bases: TGTGCCTGGAGCGAGACTAGCGGGAGGGTCAATGAGCAGTTCTTC. This chain connects TRBV30 to TRBJ2-1; 14 bases are shared with TRBD2. The junction had 4 bases not matched to a gene; V was cut back by 3 bases and J by 6 bases. Germline loops: CDR1 GTSNPN, CDR2 SVGIG (reference sequence). The CDR3 is made up of 15 amino acids.

The CDR3 bases are TGTGCCAGCAGCTTGGCCAGGATGAACACTGAAGCTTTCTTT. It yields the protein CASSLARMNTEAFF. The chain has TRBV5-4 and TRBJ1-1; D gene ambiguous. The CDR3 runs to 14 residues. Per germline, CDR1 SGHNT and CDR2 YYREEE (reference sequence). V lost 0 bases and J lost 0, with 6 bases in between.

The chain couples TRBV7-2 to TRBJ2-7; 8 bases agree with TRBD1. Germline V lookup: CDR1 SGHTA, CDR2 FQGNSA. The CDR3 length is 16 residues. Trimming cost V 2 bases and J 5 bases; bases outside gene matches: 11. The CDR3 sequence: CASSLTAGGQDHEQYF. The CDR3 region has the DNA TGTGCCAGCAGCTTAACCGCCGGGGGACAGGACCACGAGCAGTACTTC. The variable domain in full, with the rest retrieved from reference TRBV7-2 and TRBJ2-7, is GAGVSQSPSNKVTEKGKDVELRCDPISGHTALYWYRQSLGQGLEFLIYFQGNSAPDKSGLPSDRFSAERTGGSVSTLTIQRTQQEDSAVYLCASSLTAGGQDHEQYFGPGTRLTVT.

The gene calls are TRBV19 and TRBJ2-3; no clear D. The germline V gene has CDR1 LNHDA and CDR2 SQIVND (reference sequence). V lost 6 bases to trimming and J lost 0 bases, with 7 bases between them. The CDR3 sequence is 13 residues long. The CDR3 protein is CASSGSSTDTQYF. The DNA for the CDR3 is TGTGCCAGTAGCGGGTCTAGCACAGATACGCAGTATTTT.

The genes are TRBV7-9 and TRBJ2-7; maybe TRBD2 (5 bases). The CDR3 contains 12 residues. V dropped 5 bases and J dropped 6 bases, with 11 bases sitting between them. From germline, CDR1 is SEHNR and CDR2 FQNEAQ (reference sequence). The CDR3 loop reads CASSRDYREQYF. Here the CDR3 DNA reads TGTGCCAGCAGCCGCGACTATCGCGAGCAGTACTTC.

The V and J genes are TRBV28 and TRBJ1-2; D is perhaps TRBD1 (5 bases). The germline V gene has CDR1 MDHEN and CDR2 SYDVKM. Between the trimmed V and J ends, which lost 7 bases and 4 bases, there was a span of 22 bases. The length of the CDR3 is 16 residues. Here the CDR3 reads CASTHRVQRQGYGYTF. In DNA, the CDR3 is TGTGCCAGCACTCACCGGGTCCAGAGGCAGGGCTATGGCTACACCTTC.